Shown below are 10 T cell receptor beta chains from a single sample sequenced in a study of blood T cell repertoires in COVID-19. Sequencing used immunoSEQ multiplex PCR; TCRdb keeps in-frame clones, though not all of them. This sample yields around 180,000 clones, of which 85% to 90% are seen a single time; 15% to 20% belongs to the top ten. Sample: peripheral blood. The receptors were gathered from a person aged 65 to 79 with COVID-19, enrolled during active disease.

This chain uses TRBV11-1 with TRBJ2-7; 7 bases align to TRBD2. V dropped 0 bases and J dropped 6; count of bases not matched to a gene: 2. CDR1 is SGHAT, CDR2 FQDESV, per germline (reference sequence). CDR3 length: 13 residues. The CDR3, as DNA: TGTGCCAGCAGCTTAGCTTCTAGCGGCGAGCAGTACTTC. Translation: CASSLASSGEQYF.

The chain has TRBV4-3 and TRBJ1-2; 7 bases align to TRBD1. This CDR3 comprises 17 residues. The germline CDR1 and CDR2 sequences are LGHNA and YSLEER. V shed 0 bases and J 0 bases; nucleotides not matched to a gene: 7. This chain's CDR3 is CASSQELRTGPNYGYTF. Here the CDR3 DNA reads TGCGCCAGCAGCCAAGAGTTGAGGACAGGCCCTAACTATGGCTACACCTTC.

V usage is TRBV7-3 and J usage is TRBJ1-6; no clear D. Per the germline V gene, CDR1 is SGHTA and CDR2 is FQGTGA. This CDR3 contains 14 residues. The V end was cut by 5 bases, the J end by 7 bases, with 12 bases between. The CDR3 DNA sequence: TGTGCCAGCAGCGCCGCGGGAGTGAATTCACCCCTCCACTTT. Its protein is CASSAAGVNSPLHF.

This chain joins TRBV11-2 and TRBJ2-7; 7 nucleotides align to TRBD2. V dropped 1 base and J dropped 2; count of bases not matched to a gene: 2. The CDR3 has 14 residues. In germline, CDR1 is SGHAT, CDR2 FQNNGV. The CDR3 reads CASSLGLAAYEQYF. CDR3 DNA sequence: TGTGCCAGCAGCTTAGGACTAGCCGCCTACGAGCAGTACTTC.

This clone appeared once. The rearrangement joins TRBV28 to TRBJ1-2, with D hard to call. The CDR3 covers 18 residues. Germline assignment: CDR1 MDHEN and CDR2 SYDVKM. Trimming stripped 7 bases from V and 1 base from J, with 25 bases between. The CDR3 nucleotides are TGTGCCAGCAAACCCTCCGGACTTGGGGAATTTGGTAACTATGGCTACACCTTC. This codes for CASKPSGLGEFGNYGYTF.

This clone was detected ten times or more. This chain connects TRBV6-5 to TRBJ2-5; D is undetermined. The V end was cut by 6 bases, the J end by 5 bases, with 19 bases between. Looked up from germline, CDR1 is MNHEY and CDR2 is SVGAGI. CDR3 length: 15 amino acids. The CDR3 DNA reads as TGTGCCAGCAGGTCTTCCCCTCCAGGTTGGGAGACCCAGTACTTC. Translated: CASRSSPPGWETQYF.

The chain recombines TRBV5-1 with TRBJ1-1; D is possibly TRBD1 (6 bases). CDR1 SGHRS and CDR2 YFSETQ come from the germline V gene. V was clipped by 0 bases and J by 0 bases, with 12 bases between them. This CDR3 contains 16 residues. CDR3 sequence: CASSLVTGDMNTEAFF. In nucleotides, the CDR3 is TGCGCCAGCAGCTTGGTCACTGGGGACATGAACACTGAAGCTTTCTTT.

The chain joins TRBV6-5 to TRBJ2-1, with 9 bases aligning to TRBD2. This CDR3 spans 16 amino acids. Germline V gives CDR1 MNHEY, CDR2 SVGAGI. The V and J ends lost 0 bases and 7 bases, in that order; junction bases with no gene match: 7. The CDR3 region has the DNA TGTGCCAGCAGTTACTCGATCGCGGGAGGGGAGAATGAGCAGTTCTTC. This translates into CASSYSIAGGENEQFF.

The V and J genes are TRBV7-9 and TRBJ2-7; 9 bases align to TRBD1. Germline V lookup: CDR1 SEHNR, CDR2 FQNEAQ (reference sequence). V lost 6 bases and J lost 2; bases outside the gene matches: 14. The CDR3 extends over 17 amino acids. The CDR3 here is CASRLSKPGQGPYEQYF. In nucleotides, the CDR3 is TGTGCCAGCAGGCTAAGTAAACCGGGACAGGGACCCTACGAGCAGTACTTC.

V gene TRBV28 combines with J gene TRBJ1-3, with D perhaps TRBD1 (5 bases). The germline gives CDR1 MDHEN, CDR2 SYDVKM. CDR3 size: 15 residues. Trimming removed 6 bases at V and 0 bases at J, with 12 bases between. Here the CDR3 reads CASSRRVSSGNTIYF. In nucleotides, the CDR3 is TGTGCCAGCAGCCGCAGGGTGTCCTCTGGAAACACCATATATTTT.